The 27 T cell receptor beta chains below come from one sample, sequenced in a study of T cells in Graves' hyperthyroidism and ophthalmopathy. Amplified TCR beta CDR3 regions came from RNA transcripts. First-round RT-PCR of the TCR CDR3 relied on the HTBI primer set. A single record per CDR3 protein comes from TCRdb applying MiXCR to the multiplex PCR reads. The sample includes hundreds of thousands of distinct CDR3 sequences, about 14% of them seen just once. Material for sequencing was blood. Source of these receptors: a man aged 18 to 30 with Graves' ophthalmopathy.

CDR3 nucleotides: TGCGCCAGCAGCCAACCCGGACAGAAACCCTACGAGCAGTACTTC. This gives the protein CASSQPGQKPYEQYF. V usage is TRBV4-1 and J usage is TRBJ2-7; TRBD1 is a possible D gene (6 bases). V lost 2 bases to trimming and J lost 2 bases, with 13 bases between them. Germline V gene lookup returns CDR1 MGHRA and CDR2 YSYEKL. The CDR3 runs to 15 residues.

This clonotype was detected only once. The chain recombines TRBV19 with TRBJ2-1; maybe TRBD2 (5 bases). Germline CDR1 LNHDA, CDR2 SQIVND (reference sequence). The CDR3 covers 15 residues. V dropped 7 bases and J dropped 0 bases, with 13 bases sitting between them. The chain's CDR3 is CASKVGGPSYNEQFF. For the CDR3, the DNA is TGTGCCAGTAAGGTGGGCGGGCCCTCCTACAATGAGCAGTTCTTC.

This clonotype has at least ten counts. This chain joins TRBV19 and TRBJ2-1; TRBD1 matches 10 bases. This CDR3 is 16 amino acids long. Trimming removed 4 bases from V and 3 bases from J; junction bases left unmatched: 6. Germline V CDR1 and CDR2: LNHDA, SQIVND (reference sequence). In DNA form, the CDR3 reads TGTGCCAGTAGTAGGCGGGACAGGGGAGTCTACAATGAGCAGTTCTTC. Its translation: CASSRRDRGVYNEQFF.

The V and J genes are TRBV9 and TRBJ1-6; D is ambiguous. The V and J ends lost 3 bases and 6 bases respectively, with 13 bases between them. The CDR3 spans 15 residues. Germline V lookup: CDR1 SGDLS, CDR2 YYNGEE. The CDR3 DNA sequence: TGTGCCAGCAGCGGATCCGGGAAGCCTAATTCACCCCTCCACTTT. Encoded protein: CASSGSGKPNSPLHF.

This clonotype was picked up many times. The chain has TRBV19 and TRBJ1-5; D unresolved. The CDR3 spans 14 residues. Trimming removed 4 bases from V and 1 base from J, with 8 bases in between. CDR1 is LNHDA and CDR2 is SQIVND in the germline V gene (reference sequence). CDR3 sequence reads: CASSSSRSNQPQHF. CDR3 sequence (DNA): TGTGCCAGTAGTAGCAGCCGGAGCAATCAGCCCCAGCATTTT.

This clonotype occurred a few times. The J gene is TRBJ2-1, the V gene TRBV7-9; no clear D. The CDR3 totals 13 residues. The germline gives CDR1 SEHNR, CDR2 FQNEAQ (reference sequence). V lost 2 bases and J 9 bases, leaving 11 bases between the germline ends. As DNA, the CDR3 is TGTGCCAGCAGCTTAACGCACAGTCTTGAGCAGTTCTTC. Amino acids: CASSLTHSLEQFF.

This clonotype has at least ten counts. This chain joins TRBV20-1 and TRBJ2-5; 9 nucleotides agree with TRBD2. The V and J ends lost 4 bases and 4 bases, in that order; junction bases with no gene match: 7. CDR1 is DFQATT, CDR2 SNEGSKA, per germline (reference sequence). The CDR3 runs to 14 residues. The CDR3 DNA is TGCAGTGCTACCGGCGGGGGGGCCGGAGAGACCCAGTACTTC. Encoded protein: CSATGGGAGETQYF.

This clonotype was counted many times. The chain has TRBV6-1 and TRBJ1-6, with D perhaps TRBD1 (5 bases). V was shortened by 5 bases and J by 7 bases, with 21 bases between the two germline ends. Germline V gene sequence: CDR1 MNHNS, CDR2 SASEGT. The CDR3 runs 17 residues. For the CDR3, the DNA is TGTGCCAGCAGTCATATGGGACCGAGCAAGGGGAATTCACCCCTCCACTTT. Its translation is CASSHMGPSKGNSPLHF.

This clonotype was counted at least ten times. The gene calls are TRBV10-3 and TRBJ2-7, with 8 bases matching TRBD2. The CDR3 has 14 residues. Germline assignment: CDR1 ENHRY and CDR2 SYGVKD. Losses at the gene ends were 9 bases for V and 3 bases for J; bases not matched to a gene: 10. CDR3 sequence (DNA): TGTGCCATTGCTTCAGCGGGGGTTCGCTACGAGCAGTACTTC. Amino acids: CAIASAGVRYEQYF.

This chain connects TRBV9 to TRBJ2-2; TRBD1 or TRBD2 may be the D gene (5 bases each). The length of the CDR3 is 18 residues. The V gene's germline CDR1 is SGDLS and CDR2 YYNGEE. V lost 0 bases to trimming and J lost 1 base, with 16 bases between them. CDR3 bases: TGTGCCAGCAGCGTAGATTGGGGGTCGGCGAGGAACACCGGGGAGCTGTTTTTT. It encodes CASSVDWGSARNTGELFF.

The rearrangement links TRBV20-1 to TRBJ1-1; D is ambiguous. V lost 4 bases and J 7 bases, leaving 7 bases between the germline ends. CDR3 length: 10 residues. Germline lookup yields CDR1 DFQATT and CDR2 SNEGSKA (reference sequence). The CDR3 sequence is CSANSIEAFF. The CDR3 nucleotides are TGCAGTGCTAACAGCATTGAAGCTTTCTTT.

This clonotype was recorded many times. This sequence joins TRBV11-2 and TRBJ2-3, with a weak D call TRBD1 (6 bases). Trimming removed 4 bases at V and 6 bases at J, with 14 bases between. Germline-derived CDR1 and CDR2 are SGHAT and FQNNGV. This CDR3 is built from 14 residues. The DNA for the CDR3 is TGTGCCAGCAGCTCCGGACAGCGTGGGGATACGCAGTATTTT. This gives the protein CASSSGQRGDTQYF.

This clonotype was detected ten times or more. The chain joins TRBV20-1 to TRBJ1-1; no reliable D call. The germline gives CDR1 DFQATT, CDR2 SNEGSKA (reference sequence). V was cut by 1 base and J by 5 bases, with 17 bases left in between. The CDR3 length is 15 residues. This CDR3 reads CSARVPPPGTTEAFF. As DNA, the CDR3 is TGCAGTGCTAGAGTCCCTCCACCGGGTACGACTGAAGCTTTCTTT.

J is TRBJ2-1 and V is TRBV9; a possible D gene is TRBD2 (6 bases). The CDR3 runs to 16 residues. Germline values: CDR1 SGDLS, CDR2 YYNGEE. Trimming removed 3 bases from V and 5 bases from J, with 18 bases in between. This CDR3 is CASSAPAEGFDNEQFF. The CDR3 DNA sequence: TGTGCCAGCAGCGCTCCGGCGGAGGGGTTTGACAATGAGCAGTTCTTC.

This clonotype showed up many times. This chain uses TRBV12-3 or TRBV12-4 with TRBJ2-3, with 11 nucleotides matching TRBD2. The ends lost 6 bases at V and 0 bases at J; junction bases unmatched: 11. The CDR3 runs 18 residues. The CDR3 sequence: CASSLLAGEPTSTDTQYF. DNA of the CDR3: TGTGCCAGCAGCCTACTAGCGGGGGAACCAACTAGCACAGATACGCAGTATTTT.

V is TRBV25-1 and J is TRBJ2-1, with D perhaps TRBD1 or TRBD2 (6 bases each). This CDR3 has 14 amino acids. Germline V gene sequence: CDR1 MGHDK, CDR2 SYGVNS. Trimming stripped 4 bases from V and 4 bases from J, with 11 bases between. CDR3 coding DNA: TGTGCCAGCAGTGGGGGGGCAGGGTACAATGAGCAGTTCTTC. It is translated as CASSGGAGYNEQFF. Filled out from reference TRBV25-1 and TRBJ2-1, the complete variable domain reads EADIYQTPRYLVIGTGKKITLECSQTMGHDKMYWYQQDPGMELHLIHYSYGVNSTEKGDLSSESTVSRIRTEHFPLTLESARPSHTSQYLCASSGGAGYNEQFFGPGTRLTVL.

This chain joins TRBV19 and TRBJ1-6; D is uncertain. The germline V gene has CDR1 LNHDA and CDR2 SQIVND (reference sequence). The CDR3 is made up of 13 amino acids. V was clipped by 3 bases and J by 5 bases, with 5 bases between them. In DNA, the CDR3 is TGTGCCAGTAGTATTCCAGATAATTCACCCCTCCACTTT. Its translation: CASSIPDNSPLHF.

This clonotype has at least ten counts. Here the CDR3 DNA reads TGTGCCAGCAGCTTAGAGGCCTATAGCAATCAGCCCCAGCATTTT. Translating gives CASSLEAYSNQPQHF. The rearrangement joins TRBV11-2 to TRBJ1-5; D is unclear. The CDR3 totals 15 residues. Germline-derived CDR1 and CDR2 are SGHAT and FQNNGV. V dropped 0 bases and J dropped 0 bases, with 6 bases sitting between them. Together with reference TRBV11-2 and TRBJ1-5, the CDR3 gives the full variable domain: EAGVAQSPRYKIIEKRQSVAFWCNPISGHATLYWYQQILGQGPKLLIQFQNNGVVDDSQLPKDRFSAERLKGVDSTLKIQPAKLEDSAVYLCASSLEAYSNQPQHFGDGTRLSIL.

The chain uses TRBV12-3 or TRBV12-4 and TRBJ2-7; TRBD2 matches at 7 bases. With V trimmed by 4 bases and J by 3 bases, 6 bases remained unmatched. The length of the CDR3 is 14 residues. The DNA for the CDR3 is TGTGCCAGCAGTTCCCCGGGACTACACTACGAGCAGTACTTC. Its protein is CASSSPGLHYEQYF.

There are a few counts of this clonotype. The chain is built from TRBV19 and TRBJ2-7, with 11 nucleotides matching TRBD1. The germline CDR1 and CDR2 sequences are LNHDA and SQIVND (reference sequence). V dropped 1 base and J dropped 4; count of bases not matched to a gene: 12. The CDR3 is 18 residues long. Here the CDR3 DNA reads TGTGCCAGTAGTATAGGGACAGGGGGCTACCCCATGCCTTACGAGCAGTACTTC. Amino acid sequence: CASSIGTGGYPMPYEQYF.

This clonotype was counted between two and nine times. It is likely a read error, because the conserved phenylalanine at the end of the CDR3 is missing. CDR3 region: CSADLPQLAHQDNEQFL. CDR3 nucleotides: TGCAGTGCTGATCTCCCACAGCTAGCACACCAAGACAATGAGCAGTTCCTC. The chain uses TRBV20-1 and TRBJ2-1; tentatively, D is TRBD2 (5 bases). V lost 5 bases and J 5 bases, leaving 25 bases between the germline ends. The CDR3 sequence is 17 residues long. Germline CDR1 and CDR2: DFQATT and SNEGSKA (reference sequence).

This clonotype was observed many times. The CDR3 spells CASSQSGTGIKRPQHF. The CDR3 DNA reads as TGTGCCAGCAGCCAGTCCGGGACAGGGATTAAGCGGCCCCAGCATTTT. The chain recombines TRBV3-1 with TRBJ1-5, with TRBD1 matching over 9 bases. After removal of 3 bases from V and 9 bases from J, the junction contained 12 bases not matched to a gene. In germline, CDR1 is LGHDT, CDR2 YNNKEL (reference sequence). The CDR3 is 16 amino acids.

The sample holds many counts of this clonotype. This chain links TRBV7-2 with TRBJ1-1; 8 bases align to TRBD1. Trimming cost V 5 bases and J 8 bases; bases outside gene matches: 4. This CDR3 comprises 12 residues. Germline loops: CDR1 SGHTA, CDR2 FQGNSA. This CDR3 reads CASSPDRVEAFF. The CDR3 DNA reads TGTGCCAGCAGCCCGGACAGGGTCGAAGCTTTCTTT. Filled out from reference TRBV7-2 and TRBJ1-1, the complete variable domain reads GAGVSQSPSNKVTEKGKDVELRCDPISGHTALYWYRQSLGQGLEFLIYFQGNSAPDKSGLPSDRFSAERTGGSVSTLTIQRTQQEDSAVYLCASSPDRVEAFFGQGTRLTVV.

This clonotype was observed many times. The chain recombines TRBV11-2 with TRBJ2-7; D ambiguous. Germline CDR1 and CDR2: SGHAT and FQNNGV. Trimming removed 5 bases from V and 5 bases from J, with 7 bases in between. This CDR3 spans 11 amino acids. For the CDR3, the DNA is TGTGCCAGCAGCCCCAGACACGAGCAGTACTTC. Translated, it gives CASSPRHEQYF. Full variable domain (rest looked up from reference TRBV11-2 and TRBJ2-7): EAGVAQSPRYKIIEKRQSVAFWCNPISGHATLYWYQQILGQGPKLLIQFQNNGVVDDSQLPKDRFSAERLKGVDSTLKIQPAKLEDSAVYLCASSPRHEQYFGPGTRLTVT.

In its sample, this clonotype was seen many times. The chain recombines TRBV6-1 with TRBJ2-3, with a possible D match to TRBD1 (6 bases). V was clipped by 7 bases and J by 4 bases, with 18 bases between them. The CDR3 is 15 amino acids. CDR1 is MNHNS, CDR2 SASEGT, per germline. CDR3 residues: CASTEGGGGADTQYF. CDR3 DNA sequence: TGTGCCAGCACCGAAGGGGGTGGAGGCGCAGATACGCAGTATTTT.

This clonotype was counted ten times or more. The CDR3 sequence is CAIRDNQETQYF. The CDR3 DNA reads as TGTGCCATCAGGGACAACCAAGAGACCCAGTACTTC. This rearrangement joins TRBV10-3 to TRBJ2-5; D is possibly TRBD1 (5 bases). The germline V and J ends were trimmed by 6 bases and 0 bases, with 5 bases remaining between them. The CDR3 has 12 amino acids. CDR1 and CDR2 from the germline V gene are ENHRY and SYGVKD.

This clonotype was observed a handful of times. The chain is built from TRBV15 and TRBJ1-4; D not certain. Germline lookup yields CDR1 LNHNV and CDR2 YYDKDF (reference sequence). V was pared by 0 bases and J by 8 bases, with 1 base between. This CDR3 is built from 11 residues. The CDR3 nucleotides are TGTGCCACCAGCAGAGAAGAAAAACTGTTTTTT. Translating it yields CATSREEKLFF.